This T cell receptor (beta chain) was obtained from a study of T cells after yellow fever vaccination. Study context: Low-cell-number fractions were prepared with SMART-Seq v4 Ultra Low Input.

Overall study findings and caveats: Researchers noted that a small share of clonotypes showed up in both CD4 and CD8 compartments.

Worth noting for this clonotype: Its antigen is unidentified.

This CDR3 contains 14 residues. Trimming shortened V by 6 bases and J by 4 bases, and 15 bases separated the two germline ends. The germline CDR1 and CDR2 sequences are SGHRS and YFSETQ. The 5'RACE template-switching step produced TCR cDNA and added a universal primer site and UMIs. In TCRdb, the 5' RACE reads were re-called with MiXCR into one record per CDR3 protein. This table has some 400,000 distinct CDR3 sequences, roughly a sixth appearing once. The J gene is TRBJ2-3, the V gene TRBV5-1; D may be TRBD2 (5 bases). This specimen was PBMCs, taken before the yellow fever booster vaccination. The receptor was isolated from a young man who received the YFV17D yellow fever vaccine. The CDR3 loop reads CASTEFGVADTQYF. The CDR3 bases are TGCGCCAGCACGGAGTTCGGGGTCGCAGATACGCAGTATTTT.